The 3 T cell receptor beta chains listed next were all sequenced from one sample in a study of blood T cell repertoires in COVID-19. Profiled with immunoSEQ multiplex PCR; TCRdb holds only in-frame clones, not every one. The sample has about 94,000 clones; 65% to 85% are singletons. The source material was peripheral blood. The receptors stem from a man between 60 and 75 years old with acute or convalescent COVID-19.

The CDR3 bases are TGTGCCAGCAGGGTAGGGACAGGGGGCGGAAGATATGGCTACACCTTC. This codes for CASRVGTGGGRYGYTF. The chain employs TRBV5-4 and TRBJ1-2, with 12 bases fitting TRBD1. The CDR3 length is 16 residues. CDR1 and CDR2 from the germline V gene are SGHNT and YYREEE (reference sequence). V trimming: 5 bases; J trimming: 5 bases; junction bases outside the gene matches: 10.

The chain links TRBV6-6 to TRBJ2-2, with D possibly TRBD2 on 5 matching bases. The length of the CDR3 is 15 residues. V lost 5 bases and J 4 bases, leaving 14 bases between the germline ends. In germline, CDR1 is MNHNY, CDR2 SVGAGI (reference sequence). The CDR3 region is CASSPRQLGTGELFF. The CDR3 nucleotides are TGTGCCAGCAGTCCCCGCCAACTAGGCACCGGGGAGCTGTTTTTT.

This chain uses TRBV10-3 with TRBJ2-5, with 9 bases aligning to TRBD2. V gave up 4 bases and J gave up 5 bases; unmatched junction bases: 11. The CDR3 extends over 16 amino acids. The germline V gene encodes CDR1 ENHRY and CDR2 SYGVKD. CDR3 sequence: CAISAPGLAERETQYF. The CDR3 bases are TGTGCCATCAGTGCCCCGGGACTAGCTGAGAGGGAGACCCAGTACTTC.